A single TCR beta chain is shown here with its context. The antigen is unknown. This specimen belongs to a study of vaccination effects on CD4 cells after COVID-19. Across the study: Two convalescent patients provided samples 16 days and one week prevaccination.

Generated by immunoSEQ multiplex PCR, the TCRdb table keeps only in-frame clones and is missing some. The data show 30,000 to 40,000 clones, about two thirds seen once. This CDR3 has 13 residues. Trimming took 4 bases from V and 8 from J; bases not matched to a gene: 6. The germline V gene encodes CDR1 SGHRS and CDR2 YFSETQ. Before sequencing took place, the ViraFEST assay used viral peptide pools to expand antigen-specific CD4+ T cells. Scientists isolated CD4+ T cells after an approximately 10-day culture period ended. PCR-confirmed SARS-CoV-2 infection occurred in the person between March and December 2020. A few million PBMC per well were cultured with 10 IU/ml IL-2 and roughly 10 ug/ml peptides. Both day 3 and day 7 saw half the medium replaced with IL-2 medium. General observations from the study: Marked contraction was observed in infection-induced and vaccine-induced clones late after vaccination.

J is TRBJ1-2 and V is TRBV5-1, with TRBD1 matching 9 bases. The clonotype originates from a human donor who had a prior SARS-CoV-2 infection. Sequencing used CD4+ T cells from PBMCs cultured with a peptide pool, obtained before COVID-19 vaccination. CDR3 in DNA: TGCGCCAGCAGCACGGGACAGGGAGAGGGCTACACCTTC. Translated, it gives CASSTGQGEGYTF. The complete variable domain, with remaining parts taken from reference TRBV5-1 and TRBJ1-2, reads KAGVTQTPRYLIKTRGQQVTLSCSPISGHRSVSWYQQTPGQGLQFLFEYFSETQRNKGNFPGRFSGRQFSNSRSEMNVSTLELGDSALYLCASSTGQGEGYTFGSGTRLTVV.